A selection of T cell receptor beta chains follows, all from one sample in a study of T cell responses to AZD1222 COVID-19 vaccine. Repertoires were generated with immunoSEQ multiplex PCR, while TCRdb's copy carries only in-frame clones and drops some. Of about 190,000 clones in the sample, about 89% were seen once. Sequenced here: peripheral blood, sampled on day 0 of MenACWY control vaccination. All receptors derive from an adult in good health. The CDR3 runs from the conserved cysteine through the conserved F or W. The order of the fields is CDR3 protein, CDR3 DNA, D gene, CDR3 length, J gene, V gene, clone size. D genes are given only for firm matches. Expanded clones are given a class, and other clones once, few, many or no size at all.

CDR3 protein: CASTPWGTADTGELFF
CDR3 DNA: TGTGCCAGTACCCCTTGGGGGACAGCGGACACCGGGGAGCTGTTTTTT
D gene: TRBD1
CDR3 length: 16
J gene: TRBJ2-2
V gene: TRBV19
clone size: .

CDR3 protein: CASSSSGSGANVLTF
CDR3 DNA: TGTGCCAGCAGTTCATCAGGGTCGGGGGCCAACGTCCTGACTTTC
D gene: .
CDR3 length: 15
J gene: TRBJ2-6
V gene: TRBV28
clone size: .

CDR3 protein: CASSHSGRGWNEQFF
CDR3 DNA: TGTGCCAGCAGCCATAGCGGGAGAGGGTGGAATGAGCAGTTCTTC
D gene: TRBD2
CDR3 length: 15
J gene: TRBJ2-1
V gene: TRBV4-2
clone size: few

CDR3 protein: CASTLTLNTEAFF
CDR3 DNA: TGTGCCAGCACCCTTACGCTGAACACTGAAGCTTTCTTT
D gene: .
CDR3 length: 13
J gene: TRBJ1-1
V gene: TRBV6-5
clone size: .

CDR3 protein: CASSTVEGDTQYF
CDR3 DNA: TGTGCCAGCAGCACCGTAGAGGGGGATACGCAGTATTTT
D gene: .
CDR3 length: 13
J gene: TRBJ2-3
V gene: TRBV7-3
clone size: .

CDR3 protein: CASTITLGNTGELFF
CDR3 DNA: TGTGCCAGTACCATAACATTGGGGAACACCGGGGAGCTGTTTTTT
D gene: .
CDR3 length: 15
J gene: TRBJ2-2
V gene: TRBV19
clone size: .

CDR3 protein: CASSLGTGGGTDTQYF
CDR3 DNA: TGTGCCAGCAGTCTCGGGACAGGGGGCGGCACAGATACGCAGTATTTT
D gene: TRBD1
CDR3 length: 16
J gene: TRBJ2-3
V gene: TRBV27
clone size: .

CDR3 protein: CASSDTGDPNQPQHF
CDR3 DNA: TGTGCCAGCAGCGACACAGGGGACCCGAATCAGCCCCAGCATTTT
D gene: TRBD1
CDR3 length: 15
J gene: TRBJ1-5
V gene: TRBV9
clone size: .

CDR3 protein: CASSPRGRSGNTIYF
CDR3 DNA: TGTGCCAGCAGCCCCCGGGGTAGATCTGGAAACACCATATATTTT
D gene: .
CDR3 length: 15
J gene: TRBJ1-3
V gene: TRBV3-1/TRBV3-2
clone size: .

CDR3 protein: CASSYGGVSSYEQYF
CDR3 DNA: TGTGCCAGCAGTTACGGGGGGGTTTCCTCCTACGAGCAGTACTTC
D gene: TRBD2
CDR3 length: 15
J gene: TRBJ2-7
V gene: TRBV6-5
clone size: .

CDR3 protein: CAWSAGLRTDTQYF
CDR3 DNA: TGTGCCTGGAGTGCCGGACTTCGCACAGATACGCAGTATTTT
D gene: .
CDR3 length: 14
J gene: TRBJ2-3
V gene: TRBV30
clone size: .

CDR3 protein: CASSPLAGTDTQYF
CDR3 DNA: TGTGCCAGCAGTCCACTAGCGGGAACAGATACGCAGTATTTT
D gene: TRBD2
CDR3 length: 14
J gene: TRBJ2-3
V gene: TRBV27
clone size: .

CDR3 protein: CASSLVDTQYF
CDR3 DNA: TGCGCCAGCAGTTTAGTTGATACGCAGTATTTT
D gene: .
CDR3 length: 11
J gene: TRBJ2-3
V gene: TRBV10-2
clone size: .

CDR3 protein: CAKNRGAGETQYF
CDR3 DNA: TGTGCCAAAAACCGGGGGGCCGGAGAGACCCAGTACTTC
D gene: .
CDR3 length: 13
J gene: TRBJ2-5
V gene: TRBV2
clone size: many

CDR3 protein: CATSGSYNEQFF
CDR3 DNA: TGTGCCACATCAGGGTCCTACAATGAGCAGTTCTTC
D gene: .
CDR3 length: 12
J gene: TRBJ2-1
V gene: TRBV24-1
clone size: .

CDR3 protein: CASSSDGQVKYEQYF
CDR3 DNA: TGTGCCAGCAGCTCCGACGGACAGGTGAAATACGAGCAGTACTTC
D gene: TRBD1
CDR3 length: 15
J gene: TRBJ2-7
V gene: TRBV7-9
clone size: once

CDR3 protein: CASSYQGGKLFF
CDR3 DNA: TGTGCCAGCAGTTACCAGGGTGGGAAACTGTTTTTT
D gene: .
CDR3 length: 12
J gene: TRBJ1-4
V gene: TRBV6-5
clone size: .

CDR3 protein: CASSGGPYEQYF
CDR3 DNA: TGTGCCAGCAGTGGGGGCCCTTACGAGCAGTACTTC
D gene: .
CDR3 length: 12
J gene: TRBJ2-7
V gene: TRBV28
clone size: .

CDR3 protein: CASSFQDYEQYF
CDR3 DNA: TGTGCCAGCAGTTTTCAGGACTACGAGCAGTACTTC
D gene: .
CDR3 length: 12
J gene: TRBJ2-7
V gene: TRBV28
clone size: .

CDR3 protein: CASSFLGQGLEKLFF
CDR3 DNA: TGCGCCAGCAGCTTCTTGGGACAGGGCCTTGAAAAACTGTTTTTT
D gene: TRBD1
CDR3 length: 15
J gene: TRBJ1-4
V gene: TRBV5-1
clone size: .

CDR3 protein: CASTTGTGREQYF
CDR3 DNA: TGTGCCAGCACCACAGGGACAGGGCGGGAGCAGTACTTC
D gene: TRBD1
CDR3 length: 13
J gene: TRBJ2-7
V gene: TRBV2
clone size: .

CDR3 protein: CASSGDLTGSYEQYF
CDR3 DNA: TGCGCCAGCAGCGGGGACCTAACGGGCTCCTACGAGCAGTACTTC
D gene: .
CDR3 length: 15
J gene: TRBJ2-7
V gene: TRBV4-1
clone size: few

CDR3 protein: CASSYAGTDYGYTF
CDR3 DNA: TGTGCCAGCAGTTACGCCGGGACAGACTATGGCTACACCTTC
D gene: TRBD1
CDR3 length: 14
J gene: TRBJ1-2
V gene: TRBV6-5
clone size: few

CDR3 protein: CASSFGLADQGYEQYF
CDR3 DNA: TGTGCCAGCAGCTTTGGCCTAGCGGACCAGGGCTACGAGCAGTACTTC
D gene: TRBD2
CDR3 length: 16
J gene: TRBJ2-7
V gene: TRBV7-8
clone size: .

CDR3 protein: CASSPLDRGIEQFF
CDR3 DNA: TGTGCCAGTAGTCCGTTGGACAGGGGAATTGAGCAGTTCTTC
D gene: TRBD1
CDR3 length: 14
J gene: TRBJ2-1
V gene: TRBV19
clone size: .

CDR3 protein: CASSTGLNTEAFF
CDR3 DNA: TGTGCCAGCAGTACAGGACTGAACACTGAAGCTTTCTTT
D gene: .
CDR3 length: 13
J gene: TRBJ1-1
V gene: TRBV2
clone size: .

CDR3 protein: CASSQGTNTEAFF
CDR3 DNA: TGTGCCAGCAGCCAGGGAACGAACACTGAAGCTTTCTTT
D gene: .
CDR3 length: 13
J gene: TRBJ1-1
V gene: TRBV3-1/TRBV3-2
clone size: once

CDR3 protein: CASSLSAGQEAYEQYF
CDR3 DNA: TGTGCCAGCAGTTTATCGGCGGGACAGGAGGCCTACGAGCAGTACTTC
D gene: TRBD1
CDR3 length: 16
J gene: TRBJ2-7
V gene: TRBV27
clone size: .

CDR3 protein: CASSSGTSGGRRYNEQFF
CDR3 DNA: TGTGCCAGCAGCTCAGGGACTAGCGGGGGTCGACGTTACAATGAGCAGTTCTTC
D gene: TRBD2
CDR3 length: 18
J gene: TRBJ2-1
V gene: TRBV7-9
clone size: .

CDR3 protein: CASSLDWRGIYEQYF
CDR3 DNA: TGTGCCAGCAGCTTAGACTGGCGGGGGATCTACGAGCAGTACTTC
D gene: TRBD2
CDR3 length: 15
J gene: TRBJ2-7
V gene: TRBV7-2
clone size: .

CDR3 protein: CASSPQGATQPQHF
CDR3 DNA: TGTGCCAGCAGTCCACAGGGGGCAACACAGCCCCAGCATTTT
D gene: TRBD1
CDR3 length: 14
J gene: TRBJ1-5
V gene: TRBV2
clone size: .

CDR3 protein: CASQTSYEQYF
CDR3 DNA: TGTGCCAGCCAGACCTCCTACGAGCAGTACTTC
D gene: .
CDR3 length: 11
J gene: TRBJ2-7
V gene: TRBV7-9
clone size: .

CDR3 protein: CASCRGRKETQYF
CDR3 DNA: TGTGCCTCATGCAGGGGGCGCAAAGAGACCCAGTACTTC
D gene: TRBD1
CDR3 length: 13
J gene: TRBJ2-5
V gene: TRBV28
clone size: .

CDR3 protein: CASSEAGGAMSYGYTF
CDR3 DNA: TGTGCCAGCAGTGAAGCTGGGGGGGCTATGAGCTATGGCTACACCTTC
D gene: .
CDR3 length: 16
J gene: TRBJ1-2
V gene: TRBV6-1
clone size: .

CDR3 protein: CASSLKTGGFRGYTF
CDR3 DNA: TGCGCCAGCAGCTTGAAGACAGGGGGTTTTCGAGGCTACACCTTC
D gene: TRBD1
CDR3 length: 15
J gene: TRBJ1-2
V gene: TRBV5-1
clone size: .

CDR3 protein: CASSQRQGEFWETQYF
CDR3 DNA: TGTGCCAGCAGCCAACGACAGGGGGAGTTTTGGGAGACCCAGTACTTC
D gene: TRBD1
CDR3 length: 16
J gene: TRBJ2-5
V gene: TRBV14
clone size: .

CDR3 protein: CASSPWDTRGTGELFF
CDR3 DNA: TGTGCCAGCTCACCTTGGGACACCCGGGGCACCGGGGAGCTGTTTTTT
D gene: .
CDR3 length: 16
J gene: TRBJ2-2
V gene: TRBV18
clone size: once

CDR3 protein: CASSYNFPHTEAFF
CDR3 DNA: TGTGCCAGCAGTTACAATTTTCCCCACACTGAAGCTTTCTTT
D gene: .
CDR3 length: 14
J gene: TRBJ1-1
V gene: TRBV6-5
clone size: once

CDR3 protein: CASSAQGATNEKLFF
CDR3 DNA: TGTGCCAGCAGCGCCCAGGGGGCGACTAATGAAAAACTGTTTTTT
D gene: TRBD1
CDR3 length: 15
J gene: TRBJ1-4
V gene: TRBV6-5
clone size: .

CDR3 protein: CASRTGGNTGELFF
CDR3 DNA: TGTGCCAGCAGGACAGGAGGGAACACCGGGGAGCTGTTTTTT
D gene: .
CDR3 length: 14
J gene: TRBJ2-2
V gene: TRBV28
clone size: .

CDR3 protein: CASSFGTGAGANVLTF
CDR3 DNA: TGTGCCAGCAGCTTTGGCACAGGAGCTGGGGCCAACGTCCTGACTTTC
D gene: .
CDR3 length: 16
J gene: TRBJ2-6
V gene: TRBV5-6
clone size: .

CDR3 protein: CASSSSLGATYEQYF
CDR3 DNA: TGTGCCAGCAGCTCCTCCTTAGGAGCCACCTACGAGCAGTACTTC
D gene: .
CDR3 length: 15
J gene: TRBJ2-7
V gene: TRBV7-9
clone size: .

CDR3 protein: CATSRDWGSYSNQPQHF
CDR3 DNA: TGTGCCACCAGCAGAGATTGGGGGTCCTATAGCAATCAGCCCCAGCATTTT
D gene: .
CDR3 length: 17
J gene: TRBJ1-5
V gene: TRBV15
clone size: once